These 9 T cell receptor beta chains originate from one sample sequenced in a study of cytomegalovirus exposure and HLA in healthy donors. In the PCR, 60 Vbeta and 13 Jbeta primers were used. Assay used: immunoSEQ multiplex PCR; TCRdb lists only in-frame clones, some missing. The sample lists roughly 160,000 clones; roughly 74% were seen once. The source material was PBMCs. Every receptor here comes from a woman between 40 and 55 years old in good health and CMV-seropositive.

The chain combines TRBV5-1 with TRBJ2-7, with a tentative D call TRBD2 (5 bases). Trimming removed 0 bases at V and 2 bases at J, with 9 bases between. The CDR3 is 14 residues long. The germline V gene encodes CDR1 SGHRS and CDR2 YFSETQ. The chain's CDR3 is CASSLEDFTYEQYF. CDR3 bases: TGCGCCAGCAGCTTGGAGGACTTCACCTACGAGCAGTACTTC.

This clone was picked up a small number of times. The chain is built from TRBV5-6 and TRBJ1-6; tentative D call: TRBD1 (5 bases). CDR3 length: 13 residues. Trimming stripped 1 base from V and 9 bases from J, with 8 bases between. Germline CDR1 is SGHDT and CDR2 is YYEEEE. CDR3 DNA sequence: TGTGCCAGCAGCTTGTGGGGGGGTTCACCCCTCCACTTT. This translates into CASSLWGGSPLHF.

The chain links TRBV5-6 to TRBJ1-4; a possible D gene is TRBD1 (5 bases). Between the trimmed V and J ends, which lost 1 base and 8 bases, there was a span of 15 bases. This CDR3 is 15 amino acids long. Germline assignment: CDR1 SGHDT and CDR2 YYEEEE. This chain's CDR3 is CASSLSRTRFEKLFF. CDR3 DNA sequence: TGTGCCAGCAGCTTGTCAAGGACAAGGTTCGAAAAACTGTTTTTT.

The V gene is TRBV19, the J gene TRBJ2-7; 8 nucleotides agree with TRBD1. Trimming removed 5 bases from V and 6 bases from J; junction bases left unmatched: 9. The CDR3 has 14 amino acids. From germline, CDR1 is LNHDA and CDR2 SQIVND (reference sequence). In nucleotides, the CDR3 is TGTGCCAGTAGTGTGACAGGGGAAACCGGCGAGCAGTACTTC. This sequence encodes CASSVTGETGEQYF.

This clone was seen a handful of times. The chain links TRBV5-8 to TRBJ2-2, with 8 positions matching TRBD1. The CDR3 is 15 amino acids. The V and J ends lost 3 bases and 3 bases, in that order; junction bases with no gene match: 4. Germline values: CDR1 SGHTS, CDR2 YDEGEE. The CDR3 region has the DNA TGTGCCAGCAGCTCGCTGGGACAGGACACCGGGGAGCTGTTTTTT. The encoded protein is CASSSLGQDTGELFF.

This chain connects TRBV19 to TRBJ1-2, with 8 bases aligning to TRBD1. The CDR3 runs to 11 residues. Germline CDR1 and CDR2: LNHDA and SQIVND (reference sequence). The V segment lost 7 bases and the J segment 5 bases; nucleotides outside the gene matches: 0. The CDR3 nucleotides are TGTGCCAGTAACAGGGGGTATGGCTACACCTTC. Translating it yields CASNRGYGYTF.

The chain joins TRBV19 to TRBJ1-2; D is perhaps TRBD1 (6 bases). V lost 3 bases, J lost 2 bases, and 16 bases lay in between. The CDR3 loop spans 16 amino acids. Germline CDR1 is LNHDA and CDR2 is SQIVND (reference sequence). The CDR3 here is CASSMGLTGQNYGYTF. CDR3 bases: TGTGCCAGTAGTATGGGGCTAACAGGGCAAAACTATGGCTACACCTTC.

The gene calls are TRBV19 and TRBJ1-3; D unresolved. CDR1 and CDR2 from the germline V gene are LNHDA and SQIVND (reference sequence). The V and J ends lost 7 bases and 5 bases respectively, with 18 bases between them. The CDR3 runs 15 residues. DNA for the CDR3: TGTGCCAGTAACCACGACGGCGGAGCAAGAAACACCATATATTTT. This translates into CASNHDGGARNTIYF. Filled out from reference TRBV19 and TRBJ1-3, the complete variable domain reads DGGITQSPKYLFRKEGQNVTLSCEQNLNHDAMYWYRQDPGQGLRLIYYSQIVNDFQKGDIAEGYSVSREKKESFPLTVTSAQKNPTAFYLCASNHDGGARNTIYFGEGSWLTVV.

This clone has more than one count but fewer than ten. This rearrangement joins TRBV10-3 to TRBJ1-2, with TRBD1 identical over 7 bases. Germline-derived CDR1 and CDR2 are ENHRY and SYGVKD. With V trimmed by 6 bases and J by 7 bases, 14 bases remained unmatched. The CDR3 is made up of 15 amino acids. The CDR3, as DNA: TGTGCCATCAGGGGGCAGGGGGAGGTACCCGGTGGCTACACCTTC. This translates into CAIRGQGEVPGGYTF.